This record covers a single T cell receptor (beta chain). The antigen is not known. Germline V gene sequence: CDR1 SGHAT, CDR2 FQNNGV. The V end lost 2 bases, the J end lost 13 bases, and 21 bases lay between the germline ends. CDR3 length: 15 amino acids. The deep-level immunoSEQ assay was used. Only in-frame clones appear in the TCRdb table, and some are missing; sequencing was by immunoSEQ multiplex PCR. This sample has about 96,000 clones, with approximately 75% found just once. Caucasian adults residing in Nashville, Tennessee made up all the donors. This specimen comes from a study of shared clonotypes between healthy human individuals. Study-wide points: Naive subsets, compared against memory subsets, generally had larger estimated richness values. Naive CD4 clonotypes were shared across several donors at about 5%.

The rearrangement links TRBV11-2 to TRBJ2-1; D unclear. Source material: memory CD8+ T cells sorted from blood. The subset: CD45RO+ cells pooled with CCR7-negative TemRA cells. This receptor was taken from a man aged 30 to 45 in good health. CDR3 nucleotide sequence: TGTGCCAGCAGCTTATTAAGCCTGAGCCAGTTTAACCAGTTCTTC. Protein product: CASSLLSLSQFNQFF.